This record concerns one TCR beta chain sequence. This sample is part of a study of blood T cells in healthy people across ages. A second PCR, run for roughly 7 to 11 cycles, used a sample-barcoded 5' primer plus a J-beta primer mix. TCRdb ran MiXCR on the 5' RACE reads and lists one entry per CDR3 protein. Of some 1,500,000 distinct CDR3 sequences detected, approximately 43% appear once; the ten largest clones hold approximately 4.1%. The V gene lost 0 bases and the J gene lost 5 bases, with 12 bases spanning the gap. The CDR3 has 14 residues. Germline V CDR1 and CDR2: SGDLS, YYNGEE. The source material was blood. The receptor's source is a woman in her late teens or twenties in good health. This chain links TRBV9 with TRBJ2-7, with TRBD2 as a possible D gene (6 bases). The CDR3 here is CASSVGRAFDEQYF. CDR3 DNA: TGTGCCAGCAGCGTAGGGAGGGCCTTCGACGAGCAGTACTTC.